The present entry profiles one T cell receptor beta chain with its context. This sample was taken from a study of T cell changes during pregnancy in multiple sclerosis. This CDR3 is built from 13 residues. The germline CDR1 and CDR2 sequences are SGHTA and FQGNSA. V trimming: 5 bases; J trimming: 5 bases; junction bases outside the gene matches: 5. Measured with immunoSEQ multiplex PCR; TCRdb has only the in-frame clones, and not every one. The sample contains 45,000 to 55,000 clones, 92% of which appear only once. The material was CD4+ T cells from peripheral blood mononuclear cells, obtained after pregnancy. The TCR was taken from a female donor with multiple sclerosis, enrolled in a pregnancy study. The rearrangement joins TRBV7-2 to TRBJ2-7; 8 bases line up with TRBD1. In nucleotides, the CDR3 is TGTGCCAGCAGCCTGGACAGGGTAAACGAGCAGTACTTC. Its protein is CASSLDRVNEQYF.